This entry features one T cell receptor (beta chain) sequence. TCRdb's copy holds only in-frame clones and misses some; the assay was immunoSEQ multiplex PCR. The table has under 95,000 clones, over 75% seen once. Trimming removed 0 bases from V and 9 bases from J, with 16 bases in between. This CDR3 is built from 16 residues. Germline lookup yields CDR1 SGHRS and CDR2 YFSETQ. This entry comes from a study of blood T cell repertoires in COVID-19. Sequencing was performed on peripheral blood. The receptor was isolated from a woman of 80 years or more with acute or convalescent COVID-19. The chain is built from TRBV5-1 and TRBJ1-6; D perhaps matches TRBD1 (6 bases). The CDR3 here is CASSLVAGAAFSPLHF. Written as DNA, the CDR3 is TGCGCCAGCAGCTTGGTGGCAGGGGCTGCTTTTTCACCCCTCCACTTT.